This T cell receptor (beta chain) was identified in a study of neurological immune-mediated disorders. In TCRdb, the 5' RACE reads were re-called with MiXCR into one record per CDR3 protein. This table has approximately 60,000 distinct CDR3 sequences, approximately 4.1% appearing once. This clonotype was observed many times. The CDR3 is 15 amino acids. The V gene's germline CDR1 is SGHRS and CDR2 YFSETQ. Trimming cost V 0 bases and J 3 bases, with 10 bases left between them. The V and J genes are TRBV5-1 and TRBJ1-5; D not certain. The origin of this receptor is a man over 45 with multiple sclerosis. Material: PBMCs. CDR3 nucleotide sequence: TGCGCCAGCAGCTTGGTACCGGGGAACAATCAGCCCCAGCATTTT. Residues: CASSLVPGNNQPQHF.